A selection of T cell receptor beta chains follows, all from one sample in a study of blood T cell repertoires in COVID-19. Data came from immunoSEQ multiplex PCR; TCRdb stores just in-frame clones and leaves some out. The table records under 250,000 clones, around nine tenths of them present only once. Sequenced sample: peripheral blood. The receptors stem from an elderly man with acute or convalescent COVID-19. CDR3s include the opening cysteine and the closing phenylalanine or tryptophan. D genes are given only for firm matches. Size is omitted from some rows. Given values are once, few, many or a class for expanded clones.

d_gene | j_gene | v_gene | abundance | CDR3nt | CDR3aa
TRBD1 | TRBJ1-4 | TRBV28 | . | TGTGCCAGCAGTTTATTAGGGACAGGGGACGAAAAACTGTTTTTT | CASSLLGTGDEKLFF
TRBD2 | TRBJ2-5 | TRBV27 | . | TGTGCCAGCCTAGGGAGGGCCAGGCCGTATGAGACCCAGTACTTC | CASLGRARPYETQYF
. | TRBJ1-1 | TRBV5-8 | . | TGTGCCAGCAGCCACCTGGGGCGTGAAGCTTTCTTT | CASSHLGREAFF
TRBD2 | TRBJ2-7 | TRBV9 | . | TGTGCCAGCAGCGTGGTTCGCGGGGGACTCCGGGGTACCTACGAGCAGTACTTC | CASSVVRGGLRGTYEQYF
. | TRBJ2-3 | TRBV19 | many | TGTGCCAGTAGTAGACTTGGGACGGGGGACACAGATACGCAGTATTTT | CASSRLGTGDTDTQYF
TRBD1 | TRBJ2-7 | TRBV28 | . | TGTGCCAGCAGTTCAGGGGGAAGCTCCTACGAGCAGTACTTC | CASSSGGSSYEQYF
. | TRBJ2-1 | TRBV10-3 | . | TGTGCCATCAGTGAACGGGGTCAAACTATGATGAGGCAGTTCTTC | CAISERGQTMMRQFF
. | TRBJ1-6 | TRBV3-1/TRBV3-2 | few | TGTGCCAGCAGCCAACTGCGGGGCGCGGCGGGTAATTCACCCCTCCACTTT | CASSQLRGAAGNSPLHF
. | TRBJ2-2 | TRBV12-5 | . | TGTGCTAGTGGTACAGGCTTCTGGACCGGGGAGCTGTTTTTT | CASGTGFWTGELFF
TRBD2 | TRBJ2-7 | TRBV7-3 | . | TGTGCCAGCAGCCCCTCGGGGGGGTACGAGCAGTACTTC | CASSPSGGYEQYF
. | TRBJ2-3 | TRBV21-1 | . | TGTGCCAGCCCCAAGGCCCTTCTAGCGGGAGAATCTGCTAGCACAGATACGCAGTATTTT | CASPKALLAGESASTDTQYF
TRBD1 | TRBJ2-5 | TRBV19 | few | TGTGCCAGTAGTACGACAGGGGCAGAGACCCAGTACTTC | CASSTTGAETQYF
. | TRBJ2-3 | TRBV5-1 | . | TGCGCCAGCAGCTTGGACAGCAACGTGGGCACAGATACGCAGTATTTT | CASSLDSNVGTDTQYF
TRBD1 | TRBJ2-2 | TRBV19 | . | TGTGCCAGTATCAATCCGGGACAGGGGGCGGGAATCGGGGAGCTGTTTTTT | CASINPGQGAGIGELFF
. | TRBJ1-5 | TRBV6-2/TRBV6-3 | . | TGTGCCAGCAGCCGAAGACAATATAGCAATCAGCCCCAGCATTTT | CASSRRQYSNQPQHF
TRBD1 | TRBJ1-4 | TRBV29-1 | . | TGCAGCGTTACATTATCGGACAGGGACAAACTGTTTTTT | CSVTLSDRDKLFF
. | TRBJ1-2 | TRBV7-9 | . | TGTGCCAGCAGCTTAGTAGGGGGCTATGGCTACACCTTC | CASSLVGGYGYTF
. | TRBJ2-1 | TRBV11-3 | . | TGTGCCAGCAGCTTACACGGCAATGAGCAGTTCTTC | CASSLHGNEQFF
. | TRBJ2-5 | TRBV4-3 | . | TGCGCCAGCAGCAGACGGCGGGGCGCGGAGACCCAGTACTTC | CASSRRRGAETQYF
. | TRBJ1-3 | TRBV7-9 | . | TGTGCCAGCAGCTCAGGGACAAGGGGGACGTCCATATATTTT | CASSSGTRGTSIYF
. | TRBJ1-1 | TRBV18 | once | TGTGCCAGCTCACCAAGGGGCAGGGGTTTTACTGAAGCTTTCTTT | CASSPRGRGFTEAFF
TRBD2 | TRBJ2-7 | TRBV5-1 | . | TGCGCCAGCAGCTTGGCCGAGGGCGGGGGGGCCCCCTACGAGCAGTACTTC | CASSLAEGGGAPYEQYF
. | TRBJ1-6 | TRBV27 | . | TGTGCCAGCAGGGGCCAGAACTCCTATAATTCACCCCTCCACTTT | CASRGQNSYNSPLHF
. | TRBJ1-4 | TRBV6-5 | . | TGTGCCAGCAGAACCTCCGGAGCCGATAATGAAAAACTGTTTTTT | CASRTSGADNEKLFF
. | TRBJ1-1 | TRBV27 | once | TGTGCCAGCAGCTCCATCGGACAGCGGAACACTGAAGCTTTCTTT | CASSSIGQRNTEAFF
. | TRBJ2-2 | TRBV5-1 | few | TGCGCCAGCAGCTTGGGGGCTACCGGGGAGCTGTTTTTT | CASSLGATGELFF
. | TRBJ2-5 | TRBV29-1 | once | TGCAGCGTTGAAGTATCTAGCTGGGAGACCCAGTACTTC | CSVEVSSWETQYF
TRBD1 | TRBJ1-5 | TRBV12-5 | . | TGTGCTAGTGGTGGGGACAGGAACAATCAGCCCCAGCATTTT | CASGGDRNNQPQHF
. | TRBJ1-2 | TRBV19 | few | TGTGCCAGTAGTCCCCAGGGGAGTGGCGGCTATGGCTACACCTTC | CASSPQGSGGYGYTF
. | TRBJ2-1 | TRBV7-2 | . | TGTGCCAGCAGCCCGAGGGCGGGGGCTATGGCGAATGAGCAGTTCTTC | CASSPRAGAMANEQFF
TRBD2 | TRBJ2-3 | TRBV6-5 | once | TGTGCCAATAAGCGGGAGGGCACAGATACGCAGTATTTT | CANKREGTDTQYF
. | TRBJ1-5 | TRBV7-9 | . | TGTGCCAGCAGCTTAGGAGGGCAGAGCCTCGGGCCCCAGCATTTT | CASSLGGQSLGPQHF
. | TRBJ2-7 | TRBV11-2 | . | TGTGCCAGCAGCTACACGAGGGCAGGGGCAGGCTACGAGCAGTACTTC | CASSYTRAGAGYEQYF
TRBD1 | TRBJ2-2 | TRBV6-4 | . | TGTGCCAGCAGAGCCGGGACAGCGAACACCGGGGAGCTGTTTTTT | CASRAGTANTGELFF
TRBD1 | TRBJ1-6 | TRBV12-3/TRBV12-4 | . | TGTGCCAGCAGGGGGACAGGCAATTCACCCCTCCACTTT | CASRGTGNSPLHF
. | TRBJ2-7 | TRBV7-3 | . | TGTGCCAGCAGCGTTGCCGGGGGCTCCTACGAGCAGTACTTC | CASSVAGGSYEQYF
TRBD2 | TRBJ2-5 | TRBV7-2 | . | TGTGCCAGCAGCTTAGACCGGCGGGGGGCTGGAGAGACCCAGTACTTC | CASSLDRRGAGETQYF
. | TRBJ2-2 | TRBV7-8 | . | TGTGCCAGCAGCTTAGGGGGGGGCAACACCGGGGAGCTGTTTTTT | CASSLGGGNTGELFF
. | TRBJ1-2 | TRBV18 | once | TGTGCCAGCTCGCCTAGGGGGTTCGATGGCTACACCTTC | CASSPRGFDGYTF
TRBD1 | TRBJ2-3 | TRBV3-1/TRBV3-2 | . | TGTGCCAGCAGCCAAGTAGGACAGGGGGAGTATTTT | CASSQVGQGEYF
TRBD2 | TRBJ2-1 | TRBV9 | . | TGTGCCAGCAGCGTCGTAGCGGGAGTCGGGTTAGGTGAGCAGTTCTTC | CASSVVAGVGLGEQFF
TRBD2 | TRBJ2-5 | TRBV24-1 | . | TGTGCCACCAGTGACACCGGACTAGCTCAAGAGACCCAGTACTTC | CATSDTGLAQETQYF